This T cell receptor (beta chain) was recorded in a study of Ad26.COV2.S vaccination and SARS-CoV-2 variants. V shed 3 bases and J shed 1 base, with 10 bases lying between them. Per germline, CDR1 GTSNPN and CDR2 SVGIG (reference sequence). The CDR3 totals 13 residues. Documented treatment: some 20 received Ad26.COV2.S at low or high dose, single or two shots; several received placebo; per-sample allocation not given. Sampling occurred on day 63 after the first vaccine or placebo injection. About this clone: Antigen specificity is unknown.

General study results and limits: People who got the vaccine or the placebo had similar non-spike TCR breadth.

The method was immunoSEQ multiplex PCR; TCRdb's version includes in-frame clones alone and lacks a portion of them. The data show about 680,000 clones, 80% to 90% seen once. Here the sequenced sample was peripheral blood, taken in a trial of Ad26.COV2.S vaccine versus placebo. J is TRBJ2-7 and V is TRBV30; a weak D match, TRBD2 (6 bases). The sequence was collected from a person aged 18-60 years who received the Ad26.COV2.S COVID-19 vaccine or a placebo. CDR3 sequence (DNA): TGTGCCTGGAGCGGGAGACGGTCCTACGAGCAGTACTTC. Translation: CAWSGRRSYEQYF.